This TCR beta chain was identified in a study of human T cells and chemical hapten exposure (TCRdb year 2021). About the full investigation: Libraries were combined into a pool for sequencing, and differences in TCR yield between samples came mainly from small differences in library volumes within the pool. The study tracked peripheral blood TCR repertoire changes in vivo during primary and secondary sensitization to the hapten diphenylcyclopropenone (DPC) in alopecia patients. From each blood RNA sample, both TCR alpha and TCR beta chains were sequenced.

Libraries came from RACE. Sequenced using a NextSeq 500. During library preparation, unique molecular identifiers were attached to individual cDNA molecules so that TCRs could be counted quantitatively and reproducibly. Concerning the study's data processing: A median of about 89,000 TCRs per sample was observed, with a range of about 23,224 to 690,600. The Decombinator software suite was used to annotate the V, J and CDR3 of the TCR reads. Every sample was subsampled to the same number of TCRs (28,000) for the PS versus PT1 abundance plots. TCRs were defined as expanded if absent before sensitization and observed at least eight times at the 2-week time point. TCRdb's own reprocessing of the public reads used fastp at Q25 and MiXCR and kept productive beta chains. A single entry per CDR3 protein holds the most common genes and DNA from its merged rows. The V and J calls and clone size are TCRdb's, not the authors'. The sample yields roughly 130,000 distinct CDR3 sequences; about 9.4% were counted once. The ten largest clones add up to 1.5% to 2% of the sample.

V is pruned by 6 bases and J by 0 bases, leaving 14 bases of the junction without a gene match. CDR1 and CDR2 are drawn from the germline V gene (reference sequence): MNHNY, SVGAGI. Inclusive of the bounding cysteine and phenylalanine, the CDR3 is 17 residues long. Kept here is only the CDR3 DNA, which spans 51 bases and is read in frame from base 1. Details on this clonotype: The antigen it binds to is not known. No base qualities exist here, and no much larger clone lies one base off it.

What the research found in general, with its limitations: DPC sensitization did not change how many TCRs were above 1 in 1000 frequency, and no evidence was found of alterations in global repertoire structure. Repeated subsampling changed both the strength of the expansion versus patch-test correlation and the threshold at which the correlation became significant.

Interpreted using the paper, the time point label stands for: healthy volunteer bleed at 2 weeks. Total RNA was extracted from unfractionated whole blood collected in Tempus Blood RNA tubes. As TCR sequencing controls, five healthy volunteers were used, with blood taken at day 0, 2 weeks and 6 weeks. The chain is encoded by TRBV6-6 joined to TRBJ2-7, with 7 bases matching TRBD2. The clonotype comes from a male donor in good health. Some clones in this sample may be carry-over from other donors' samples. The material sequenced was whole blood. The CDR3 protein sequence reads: CASSPPGGREPSYEQYF. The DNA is TGTGCCAGCAGCCCCCCCGGTGGGCGGGAGCCCTCCTACGAGCAGTACTTC.